Presented here are 28 T cell receptor beta chains from one specimen sequenced in a study of blood T cells in healthy people across ages. Using a J-beta primer mix together with a sample-barcoded 5' primer, a second PCR was run for roughly 7 to 11 cycles. From the 5' RACE reads, TCRdb called clonotypes with MiXCR, one entry per CDR3 protein. Counted here are over 600,000 distinct CDR3 sequences, over 20% occurring once; the ten biggest clones make up roughly 3.6%. Sequencing input: blood. Receptors originate from a man between 65 and 85 years old in good health.

This clonotype turned up a few times. This chain uses TRBV6-1 with TRBJ1-4; tentative D call: TRBD1 (5 bases). V was pared by 3 bases and J by 2 bases, with 10 bases between. Per the germline V gene, CDR1 is MNHNS and CDR2 is SASEGT. The CDR3 is made up of 15 amino acids. CDR3 sequence: CASSEPGLTNEKLFF. CDR3 DNA sequence: TGTGCCAGCAGTGAGCCGGGACTGACTAATGAAAAACTGTTTTTT.

This clonotype was seen more than once but under ten times. CDR3 amino acids: CSAIKGGSTDTQYF. CDR3 DNA: TGCAGCGCAATAAAGGGGGGAAGCACAGATACGCAGTATTTT. The J gene is TRBJ2-3, the V gene TRBV29-1; D possibly uses TRBD1 or TRBD2 (6 bases each). From germline, CDR1 is SQVTM and CDR2 ANQGSEA. The CDR3 runs 14 residues. The V gene lost 7 bases and the J gene lost 0 bases, with 14 bases spanning the gap.

This clonotype was counted at least ten times. The chain has TRBV6-2 or TRBV6-3 and TRBJ2-7; D gene uncertain. Germline CDR1 and CDR2: MNHEY and SVGEGT. The V end was cut by 2 bases, the J end by 3 bases, with 8 bases between. This CDR3 comprises 13 residues. The CDR3 bases are TGTGCCAGCAGTTACGAAGAAATCTACGAGCAGTACTTC. Translating gives CASSYEEIYEQYF.

This rearrangement joins TRBV3-1 to TRBJ2-1; D is possibly TRBD2 (6 bases). The tail of the sequence fits TRBJ2-7 better, so the J call may be wrong. This CDR3 has 15 amino acids. CDR1 is LGHDT, CDR2 YNNKEL, per germline (reference sequence). This CDR3 reads CASSLSSGASDEQYF. CDR3 coding DNA: TGTGCCAGCAGCCTGAGTTCGGGAGCTTCGGACGAGCAGTACTTC.

Concerning this clonotype: Sequence at one end of the junction differs from germline and may be a read error. This chain joins TRBV24-1 and TRBJ2-5; D is possibly TRBD1 (6 bases). Germline V gene lookup returns CDR1 KGHDR and CDR2 SFDVKD. The CDR3 spans 11 residues. The CDR3 loop reads CATSFDRSMFF. The CDR3 DNA reads as TGTGCCACCAGCTTCGACAGGAGCATGTTCTTC.

This clonotype was found a few times. The rearrangement uses TRBV7-2 and TRBJ2-7, with TRBD2 identical over 9 bases. The germline V gene encodes CDR1 SGHTA and CDR2 FQGNSA. V trimming: 5 bases; J trimming: 2 bases; junction bases outside the gene matches: 7. The CDR3 loop spans 15 amino acids. CDR3 sequence: CASSLLAGKPYEQYF. CDR3 nucleotide sequence: TGTGCCAGCAGCCTACTAGCGGGCAAACCCTACGAGCAGTACTTC. Full variable domain (remainder filled in from reference TRBV7-2 and TRBJ2-7): GAGVSQSPSNKVTEKGKDVELRCDPISGHTALYWYRQSLGQGLEFLIYFQGNSAPDKSGLPSDRFSAERTGGSVSTLTIQRTQQEDSAVYLCASSLLAGKPYEQYFGPGTRLTVT.

This clonotype has a handful of counts. The V call is TRBV3-1, the J call TRBJ1-1; no reliable D call. The germline V gene encodes CDR1 LGHDT and CDR2 YNNKEL (reference sequence). The V gene lost 3 bases and the J gene lost 6 bases, with 8 bases spanning the gap. This CDR3 contains 12 residues. This CDR3 reads CASSQEAPEAFF. The CDR3 coding sequence is TGTGCCAGCAGCCAGGAGGCCCCTGAAGCTTTCTTT.

This clonotype has more than one count but fewer than ten. The chain couples TRBV20-1 to TRBJ2-7; D remains unclear. The V gene's germline CDR1 is DFQATT and CDR2 SNEGSKA (reference sequence). The CDR3 totals 12 residues. V was pared by 1 base and J by 5 bases, with 9 bases between. CDR3 nucleotides: TGCAGTGCTAGAGCTGGGCAAAACGAGCAGTACTTC. The encoded protein is CSARAGQNEQYF.

The gene calls are TRBV30 and TRBJ1-2; tentatively, D is TRBD1 (5 bases). Per the germline V gene, CDR1 is GTSNPN and CDR2 is SVGIG (reference sequence). The CDR3 runs to 13 residues. Trimming left V 1 base short and J 8 bases short, with 14 bases between. The CDR3, as DNA: TGTGCCTGGAGTGCAAGTCAGGGTGGCGGCTACACCTTC. This translates into CAWSASQGGGYTF.

This clonotype has a handful of counts. The DNA of the CDR3 is TGCAGCGTTGAGGGTCTCTCTAGCACAGATACGCAGTATTTT. Translation: CSVEGLSSTDTQYF. V is TRBV29-1 and J is TRBJ2-3, with unresolved D. Trimming took off 3 bases at V and 0 bases at J, with 10 bases between the two ends. CDR1 is SQVTM, CDR2 ANQGSEA, per germline. This CDR3 spans 14 amino acids.

This clonotype was seen at least ten times. The V call is TRBV11-2, the J call TRBJ2-7, with TRBD2 matching 7 bases. CDR1 is SGHAT and CDR2 is FQNNGV in the germline V gene. This CDR3 comprises 14 residues. J gave up 6 bases and V 2 bases, and 7 bases lay outside the gene matches. CDR3 loop: CASSLREGLGEQYF. CDR3 nucleotide sequence: TGTGCCAGCAGCTTAAGGGAGGGCCTAGGCGAGCAGTACTTC.

Concerning this clonotype itself: One junction end disagrees with the germline gene, perhaps due to a read error. The CDR3: CASSLEPSNQETQYF. CDR3 nucleotide sequence: TGCGCCAGCAGCTTGGAGCCTAGTAACCAAGAGACCCAGTATTTC. The V and J genes are TRBV5-1 and TRBJ2-7; D is ambiguous. The CDR3 is made up of 15 amino acids. Germline CDR1 SGHRS, CDR2 YFSETQ.

The V call is TRBV9, the J call TRBJ2-2; 16 bases align to TRBD2. The length of the CDR3 is 18 residues. Losses at the gene ends were 3 bases for V and 3 bases for J; bases not matched to a gene: 5. Germline CDR1 SGDLS, CDR2 YYNGEE. The CDR3 spells CASSAGTSGRGDTGELFF. The DNA of the CDR3 is TGTGCCAGCAGCGCGGGGACTAGCGGGAGGGGCGACACCGGGGAGCTGTTTTTT.

The genes are TRBV20-1 and TRBJ2-5; D is unclear. The DNA end lines up better with TRBJ2-7; the J call may be wrong. The germline CDR1 and CDR2 sequences are DFQATT and SNEGSKA (reference sequence). The CDR3 consists of 12 residues. This CDR3 reads CSARAPTYEQYF. DNA of the CDR3: TGCAGTGCTAGGGCACCGACCTACGAGCAGTACTTC.

This clonotype was seen a few times. This chain joins TRBV28 and TRBJ2-3; D is ambiguous. Germline V gene lookup returns CDR1 MDHEN and CDR2 SYDVKM. V lost 3 bases to trimming and J lost 1 base, with 11 bases between them. The CDR3 runs to 15 residues. In nucleotides, the CDR3 is TGTGCCAGCAGTTTGGGCCTAACCCGCACAGATACGCAGTATTTT. As protein: CASSLGLTRTDTQYF.

Only a few counts were recorded for this clonotype. The gene calls are TRBV7-9 and TRBJ1-5; possible D gene TRBD1, 6 bases. Trimming took 4 bases from V and 0 from J, leaving 10 bases between them. Germline values: CDR1 SEHNR, CDR2 FQNEAQ (reference sequence). The CDR3 spans 15 residues. This chain's CDR3 is CASSSSDSSNQPQHF. The DNA of the CDR3 is TGTGCCAGCAGCTCCTCGGACAGTAGCAATCAGCCCCAGCATTTT. Full variable domain (outside the CDR3, taken from reference TRBV7-9 and TRBJ1-5): DTGVSQNPRHKITKRGQNVTFRCDPISEHNRLYWYRQTLGQGPEFLTYFQNEAQLEKSRLLSDRFSAERPKGSFSTLEIQRTEQGDSAMYLCASSSSDSSNQPQHFGDGTRLSIL.

In this sample, this clonotype turned up a few times. The chain combines TRBV5-1 with TRBJ2-7; 7 bases fit TRBD2. J was trimmed by 2 bases and V by 4 bases; bases with no gene match: 9. CDR1 is SGHRS and CDR2 is YFSETQ in the germline V gene. The CDR3 runs 15 residues. CDR3 amino acids: CASSPQTSAAYEQYF. For the CDR3, the DNA is TGCGCCAGCAGCCCCCAAACTAGCGCGGCCTACGAGCAGTACTTC.

This clonotype has more than one count but fewer than ten. The rearrangement links TRBV20-1 to TRBJ1-4, with TRBD1 matching over 7 bases. This CDR3 region has 12 residues. Per the germline V gene, CDR1 is DFQATT and CDR2 is SNEGSKA (reference sequence). The trim removed 4 bases at V and 8 bases at J, leaving 4 bases unmatched. CDR3 nucleotides: TGCAGTGCTAACGACAGGGTCGAAAAACTGTTTTTT. This translates into CSANDRVEKLFF.

The chain uses TRBV4-3 and TRBJ2-1, with 8 bases fitting TRBD2. Germline V gives CDR1 LGHNA, CDR2 YSLEER. The trim removed 8 bases at V and 3 bases at J, leaving 9 bases unmatched. The CDR3 has 15 amino acids. CDR3 amino acids: CASAPGLEFYNEQFF. The CDR3 nucleotides read TGCGCCAGCGCACCGGGACTAGAATTCTACAATGAGCAGTTCTTC.

This rearrangement joins TRBV5-1 to TRBJ1-4; D not resolved. The CDR3 has 15 amino acids. Trimming cost V 2 bases and J 8 bases, with 16 bases left between them. Per germline, CDR1 SGHRS and CDR2 YFSETQ. The CDR3 sequence: CASSLDGRQYEKLFF. DNA for the CDR3: TGCGCCAGCAGCTTAGACGGGCGGCAATACGAAAAACTGTTTTTT.

This clonotype was counted only a few times. V is TRBV5-6 and J is TRBJ2-1; 12 bases map to TRBD2. V shed 2 bases and J 1 base; nucleotides not matched to a gene: 7. Per germline, CDR1 SGHDT and CDR2 YYEEEE. This CDR3 region has 18 residues. CDR3 nucleotides: TGTGCCAGCAGCTTAGGGGTAACTAGCGGGAGGTCCTACAATGAGCAGTTCTTC. Its protein is CASSLGVTSGRSYNEQFF.

The chain is built from TRBV6-1 and TRBJ1-5; TRBD1 agrees at 9 bases. Per germline, CDR1 MNHNS and CDR2 SASEGT. With V trimmed by 4 bases and J by 6 bases, 4 bases remained unmatched. CDR3 length equals 14 residues. Here the CDR3 DNA reads TGTGCCAGCAGTGCCGGGACAGGGAGTCAGCCCCAGCATTTT. Residues: CASSAGTGSQPQHF.

The chain links TRBV7-9 to TRBJ1-1; D perhaps matches TRBD1 (6 bases). V lost 8 bases, J lost 4 bases, and 14 bases lay in between. In germline, CDR1 is SEHNR, CDR2 FQNEAQ (reference sequence). The length of the CDR3 is 13 residues. The CDR3 reads CASGTRGGTEAFF. The DNA of the CDR3 is TGTGCCAGCGGAACCAGGGGAGGCACTGAAGCTTTCTTT.

The chain combines TRBV6-6 with TRBJ2-2, with a tentative D call TRBD2 (5 bases). V gave up 7 bases and J gave up 4 bases, with 13 bases separating them. Germline CDR1 MNHNY, CDR2 SVGAGI (reference sequence). This CDR3 comprises 14 residues. The chain's CDR3 is CASTGTGATGELFF. The CDR3 DNA follows: TGTGCCAGCACGGGAACGGGCGCCACCGGGGAGCTGTTTTTT.

This chain connects TRBV20-1 to TRBJ1-1; D call uncertain. Germline loops: CDR1 DFQATT, CDR2 SNEGSKA (reference sequence). The CDR3 loop spans 14 amino acids. V was cut by 2 bases and J by 0 bases, with 10 bases left in between. CDR3 in DNA: TGCAGTGCTAGAACCGGGGTACTGAACACTGAAGCTTTCTTT. Protein: CSARTGVLNTEAFF.

The V and J genes are TRBV20-1 and TRBJ2-5, with D possibly matching TRBD1 (6 bases). Deletions cut 6 bases from V and 4 bases from J, with 15 bases between. The CDR3 consists of 13 residues. The V gene's germline CDR1 is DFQATT and CDR2 SNEGSKA (reference sequence). The CDR3 sequence is CSAEHGGGETQYF. CDR3 nucleotide sequence: TGCAGTGCCGAGCATGGGGGCGGAGAGACCCAGTACTTC.

The chain recombines TRBV10-3 with TRBJ2-7, with TRBD1 as a possible D gene (5 bases). The CDR3 consists of 14 residues. Germline values: CDR1 ENHRY, CDR2 SYGVKD. V shed 2 bases and J shed 1 base, with 9 bases lying between them. The CDR3, as DNA: TGTGCCATCAGTGAGGTAGGGGATTCCTACGAGCAGTACTTC. Its translation is CAISEVGDSYEQYF.

Worth noting for this clonotype: No conserved phenylalanine or tryptophan is present at the end of the CDR3, so a read error is the likely explanation. The rearrangement links TRBV6-6 to TRBJ1-4, with D uncertain. Between the trimmed V and J ends, which lost 5 bases and 14 bases, there was a span of 18 bases. This CDR3 contains 13 residues. Looked up from germline, CDR1 is MNHNY and CDR2 is SVGAGI (reference sequence). The CDR3: CASSTRGEGYLFS. The CDR3 nucleotides read TGTGCCAGCAGTACACGGGGTGAGGGATACCTGTTTTCT.